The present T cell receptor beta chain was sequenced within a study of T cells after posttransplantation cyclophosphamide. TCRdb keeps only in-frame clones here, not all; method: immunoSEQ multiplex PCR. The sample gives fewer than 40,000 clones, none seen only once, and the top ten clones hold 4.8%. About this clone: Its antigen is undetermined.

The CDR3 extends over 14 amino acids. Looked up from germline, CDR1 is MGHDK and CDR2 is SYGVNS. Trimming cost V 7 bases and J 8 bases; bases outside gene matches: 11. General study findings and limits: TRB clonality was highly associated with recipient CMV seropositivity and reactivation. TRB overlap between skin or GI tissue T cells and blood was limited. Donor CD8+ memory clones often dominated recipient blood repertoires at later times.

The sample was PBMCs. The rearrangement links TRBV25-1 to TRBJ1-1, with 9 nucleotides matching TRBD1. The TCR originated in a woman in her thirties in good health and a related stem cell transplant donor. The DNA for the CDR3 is TGTGCCAGCATTAGCCGTACAGGGGGCTCGGAAGCTTTCTTT. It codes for CASISRTGGSEAFF.